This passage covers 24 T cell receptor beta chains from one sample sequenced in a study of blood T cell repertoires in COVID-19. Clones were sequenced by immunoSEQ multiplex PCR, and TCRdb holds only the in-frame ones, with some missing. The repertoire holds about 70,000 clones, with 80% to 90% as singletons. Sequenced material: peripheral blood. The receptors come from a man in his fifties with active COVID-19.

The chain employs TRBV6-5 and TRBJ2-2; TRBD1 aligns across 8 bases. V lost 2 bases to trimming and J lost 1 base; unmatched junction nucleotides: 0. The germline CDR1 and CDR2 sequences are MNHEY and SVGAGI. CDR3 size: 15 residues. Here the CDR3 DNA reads TGTGCCAGCAGTTACGGGACAGGGAACACCGGGGAGCTGTTTTTT. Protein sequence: CASSYGTGNTGELFF.

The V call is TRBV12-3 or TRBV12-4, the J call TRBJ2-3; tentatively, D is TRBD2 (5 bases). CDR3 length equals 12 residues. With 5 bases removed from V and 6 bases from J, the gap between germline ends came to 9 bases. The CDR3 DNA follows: TGTGCCAGCAGTGCTAGGGAGGATACGCAGTATTTT. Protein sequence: CASSAREDTQYF.

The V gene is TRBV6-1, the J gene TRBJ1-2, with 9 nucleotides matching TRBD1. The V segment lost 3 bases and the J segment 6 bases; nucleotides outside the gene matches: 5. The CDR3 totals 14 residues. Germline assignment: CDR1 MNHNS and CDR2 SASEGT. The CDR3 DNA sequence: TGTGCCAGCAGTGACAGAGGGGACAGGGATGGCTACACCTTC. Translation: CASSDRGDRDGYTF.

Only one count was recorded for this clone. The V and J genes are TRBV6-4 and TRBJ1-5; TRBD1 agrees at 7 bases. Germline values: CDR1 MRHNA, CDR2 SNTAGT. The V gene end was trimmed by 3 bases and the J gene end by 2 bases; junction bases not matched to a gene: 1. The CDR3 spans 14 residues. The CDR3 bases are TGTGCCAGCAGTGAAACAGGGGGCAATCAGCCCCAGCATTTT. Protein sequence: CASSETGGNQPQHF.

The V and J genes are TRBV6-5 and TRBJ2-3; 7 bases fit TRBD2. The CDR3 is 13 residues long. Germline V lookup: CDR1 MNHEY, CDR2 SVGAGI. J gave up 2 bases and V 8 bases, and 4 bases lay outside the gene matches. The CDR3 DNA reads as TGTGCCAGCGGCGGACTAGTCACAGATACGCAGTATTTT. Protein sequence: CASGGLVTDTQYF.

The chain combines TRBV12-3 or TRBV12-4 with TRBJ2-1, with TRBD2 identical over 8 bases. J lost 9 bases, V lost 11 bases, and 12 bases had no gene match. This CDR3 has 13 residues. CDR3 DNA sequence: TGTGCCTGCCGGGAGGGAGGGTTCGGTGAGCAGTTCTTC. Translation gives CACREGGFGEQFF.

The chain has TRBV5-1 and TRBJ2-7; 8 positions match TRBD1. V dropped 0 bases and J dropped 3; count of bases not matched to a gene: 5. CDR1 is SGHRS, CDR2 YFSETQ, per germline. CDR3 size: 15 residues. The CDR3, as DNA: TGCGCCAGCAGCTTGGCCGGGACAGGCGACTACGAGCAGTACTTC. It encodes CASSLAGTGDYEQYF.

CDR3 sequence: CASSPMTGGYTGELFF. CDR3 nucleotides: TGCGCCAGCAGCCCGATGACAGGGGGATATACCGGGGAGCTGTTTTTT. The chain employs TRBV4-3 and TRBJ2-2; 9 positions match TRBD1. The germline V gene has CDR1 LGHNA and CDR2 YSLEER. The trim removed 4 bases at V and 5 bases at J, leaving 8 bases unmatched. The CDR3 covers 16 residues.

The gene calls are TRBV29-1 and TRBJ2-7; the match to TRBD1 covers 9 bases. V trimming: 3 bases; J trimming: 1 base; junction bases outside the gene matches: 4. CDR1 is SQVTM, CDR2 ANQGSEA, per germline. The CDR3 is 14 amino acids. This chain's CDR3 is CSVETGQGSYEQYF. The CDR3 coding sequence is TGCAGCGTTGAGACCGGACAGGGGTCCTACGAGCAGTACTTC.

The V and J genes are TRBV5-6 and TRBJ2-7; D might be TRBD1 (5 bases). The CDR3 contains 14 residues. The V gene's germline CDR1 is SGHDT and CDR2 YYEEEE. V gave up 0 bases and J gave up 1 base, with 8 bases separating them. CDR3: CASSLAQGSYEQYF. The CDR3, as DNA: TGTGCCAGCAGCTTGGCGCAGGGATCCTACGAGCAGTACTTC.

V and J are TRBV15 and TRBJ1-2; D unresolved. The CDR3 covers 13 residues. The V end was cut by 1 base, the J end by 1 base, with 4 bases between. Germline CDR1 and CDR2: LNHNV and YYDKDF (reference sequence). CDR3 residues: CATSRGDNYGYTF. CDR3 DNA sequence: TGTGCCACCAGCAGAGGCGATAACTATGGCTACACCTTC.

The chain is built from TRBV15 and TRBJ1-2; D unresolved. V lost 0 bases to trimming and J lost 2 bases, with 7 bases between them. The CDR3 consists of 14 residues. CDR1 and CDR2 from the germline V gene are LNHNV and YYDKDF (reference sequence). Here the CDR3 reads CATSREPENYGYTF. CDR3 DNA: TGTGCCACCAGCAGAGAGCCAGAAAACTATGGCTACACCTTC.

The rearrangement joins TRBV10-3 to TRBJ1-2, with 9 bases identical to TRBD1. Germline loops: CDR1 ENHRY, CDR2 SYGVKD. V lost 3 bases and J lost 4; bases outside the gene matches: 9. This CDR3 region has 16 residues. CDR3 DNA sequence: TGTGCCATCAGTGACCCCGGACAGGGGTTCGGCTATGGCTACACCTTC. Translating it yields CAISDPGQGFGYGYTF.

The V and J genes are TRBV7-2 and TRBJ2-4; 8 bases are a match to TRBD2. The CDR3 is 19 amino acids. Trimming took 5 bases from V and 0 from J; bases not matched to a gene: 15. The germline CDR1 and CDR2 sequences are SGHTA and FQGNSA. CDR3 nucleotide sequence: TGTGCCAGCAGCCACCGCGGGGGGATGGCCTCATTAGCCAAAAACATTCAGTACTTC. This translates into CASSHRGGMASLAKNIQYF.

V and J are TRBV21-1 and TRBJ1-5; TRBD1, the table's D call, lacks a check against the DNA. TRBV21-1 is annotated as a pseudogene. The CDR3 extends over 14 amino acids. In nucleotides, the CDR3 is TGTGCCAGCAGCAAAGTGACAGTTAATCAGCCCCAGCATTTT. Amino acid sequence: CASSKVTVNQPQHF.

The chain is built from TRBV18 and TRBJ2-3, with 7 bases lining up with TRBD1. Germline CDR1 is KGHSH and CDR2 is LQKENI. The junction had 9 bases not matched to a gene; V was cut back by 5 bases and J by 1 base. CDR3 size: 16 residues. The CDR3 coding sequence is TGTGCCAGCTCATCCTCGAACAGGGGCGGCACAGATACGCAGTATTTT. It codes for CASSSSNRGGTDTQYF.

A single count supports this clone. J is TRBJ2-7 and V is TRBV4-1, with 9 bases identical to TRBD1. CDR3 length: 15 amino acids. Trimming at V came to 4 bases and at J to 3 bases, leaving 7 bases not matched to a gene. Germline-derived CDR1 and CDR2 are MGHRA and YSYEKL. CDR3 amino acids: CASSPGQGAGYEQYF. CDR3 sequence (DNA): TGCGCCAGCAGCCCGGGACAGGGCGCCGGCTACGAGCAGTACTTC.

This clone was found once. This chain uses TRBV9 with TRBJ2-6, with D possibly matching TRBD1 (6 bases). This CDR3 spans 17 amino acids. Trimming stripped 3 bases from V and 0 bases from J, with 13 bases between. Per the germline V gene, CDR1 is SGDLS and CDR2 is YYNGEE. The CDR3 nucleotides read TGTGCCAGCAGCGAACAGGGAACCTTCTCTGGGGCCAACGTCCTGACTTTC. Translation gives CASSEQGTFSGANVLTF.

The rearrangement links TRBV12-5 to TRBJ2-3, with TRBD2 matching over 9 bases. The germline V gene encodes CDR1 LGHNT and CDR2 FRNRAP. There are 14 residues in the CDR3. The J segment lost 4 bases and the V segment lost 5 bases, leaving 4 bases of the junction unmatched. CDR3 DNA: TGTGCTAGTGGTCCGGGGACTAGCTCAGATACGCAGTATTTT. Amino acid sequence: CASGPGTSSDTQYF.

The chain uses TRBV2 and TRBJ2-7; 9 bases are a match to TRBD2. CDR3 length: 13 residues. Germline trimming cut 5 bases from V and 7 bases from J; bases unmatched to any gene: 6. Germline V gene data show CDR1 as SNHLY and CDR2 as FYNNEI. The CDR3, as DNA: TGTGCCAGCAGTTTTGCGGGGGGGATGGAGCAGTACTTC. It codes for CASSFAGGMEQYF.

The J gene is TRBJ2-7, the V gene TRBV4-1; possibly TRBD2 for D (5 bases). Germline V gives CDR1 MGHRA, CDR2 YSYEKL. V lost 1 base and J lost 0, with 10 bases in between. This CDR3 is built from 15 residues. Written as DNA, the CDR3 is TGCGCCAGCAGCCAAGTTTACCGGGGCTCCTACGAGCAGTACTTC. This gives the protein CASSQVYRGSYEQYF.

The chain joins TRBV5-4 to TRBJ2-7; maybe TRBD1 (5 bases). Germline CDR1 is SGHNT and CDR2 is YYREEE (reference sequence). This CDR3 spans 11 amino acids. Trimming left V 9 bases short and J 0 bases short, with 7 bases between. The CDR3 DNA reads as TGTGCCACTAGGGGCTCCTACGAGCAGTACTTC. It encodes CATRGSYEQYF.

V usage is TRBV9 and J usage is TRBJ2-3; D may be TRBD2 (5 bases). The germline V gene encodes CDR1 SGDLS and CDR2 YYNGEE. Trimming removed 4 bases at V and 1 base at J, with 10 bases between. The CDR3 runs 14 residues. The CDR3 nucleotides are TGTGCCAGCAGCTTCGGACTGGGCACAGATACGCAGTATTTT. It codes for CASSFGLGTDTQYF. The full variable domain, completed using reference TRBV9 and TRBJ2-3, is DSGVTQTPKHLITATGQRVTLRCSPRSGDLSVYWYQQSLDQGLQFLIQYYNGEERAKGNILERFSAQQFPDLHSELNLSSLELGDSALYFCASSFGLGTDTQYFGPGTRLTVL.

CDR3 loop: CASSLRDSGGVYEQYF. For the CDR3, the DNA is TGTGCCAGCAGCTTAAGGGATTCTGGGGGGGTCTACGAGCAGTACTTC. The chain couples TRBV7-2 to TRBJ2-7; 7 bases agree with TRBD2. With 2 bases clipped from V and 3 bases from J, the junction kept 10 bases outside the gene matches. This CDR3 spans 16 amino acids. Germline assignment: CDR1 SGHTA and CDR2 FQGNSA.